The rows below give T cell receptor beta chains drawn from one sample of a study of T cells in Graves' hyperthyroidism and ophthalmopathy. TCRdb called the multiplex PCR reads again in MiXCR, with one record for every CDR3 protein. The sample has under 300,000 distinct CDR3 sequences; roughly 15% are singletons. The source material was blood. All receptors derive from a woman aged 40 to 50 with Graves' hyperthyroidism that later progressed to Graves' ophthalmopathy. Both conserved end residues are part of each CDR3. A D gene is named only where the DNA matches it firmly. Clone size, where shown, is once, few, many, or a class for clones that have expanded.

d_call	clone_size	v_call	j_call	cdr3_aa	cdr3_nt
.	.	TRBV5-6	TRBJ2-3	CASSLPGVGDTQYF	TGTGCCAGCAGCTTGCCGGGAGTGGGAGATACGCAGTATTTT
.	few	TRBV30	TRBJ2-3	CAWSEPRDTQYF	TGTGCCTGGAGTGAGCCTAGAGATACGCAGTATTTT
TRBD2	.	TRBV7-8	TRBJ2-2	CASSQGLAITGELFF	TGTGCCAGCAGCCAGGGACTAGCTATCACCGGGGAGCTGTTTTTT
.	many	TRBV20-1	TRBJ1-5	CSARDPGQPQHF	TGCAGTGCTAGAGACCCCGGTCAGCCCCAGCATTTT
TRBD2	.	TRBV5-1	TRBJ2-3	CASSFASGGRTDTQYF	TGCGCCAGCAGCTTTGCCAGCGGGGGTCGCACAGATACGCAGTATTTT
.	many	TRBV19	TRBJ1-1	CASSERGLYFTEAFF	TGTGCCAGTAGCGAGAGGGGCCTCTACTTCACTGAAGCTTTCTTT
TRBD2	many	TRBV7-7	TRBJ2-2	CASSLHPSGNTGELFF	TGTGCTAGCAGCTTACACCCTAGCGGAAACACCGGGGAGCTGTTTTTT
.	.	TRBV7-9	TRBJ2-1	CASSSGQGYNEQFF	TGTGCCAGCAGCTCGGGGCAGGGGTACAATGAGCAGTTCTTC
TRBD1	many	TRBV6-5	TRBJ2-7	CASSYSRQGIDEQYF	TGTGCCAGCAGTTACTCGCGACAGGGAATTGACGAGCAGTACTTC
TRBD2	.	TRBV11-2	TRBJ2-7	CASSPVAGGEYEQYF	TGTGCCAGCAGCCCCGTAGCGGGAGGGGAATACGAGCAGTACTTC
TRBD2	few	TRBV3-1	TRBJ2-5	CASSQVSGTGRTQYF	TGTGCCAGCAGCCAAGTCAGCGGGACCGGTCGGACCCAGTACTTC
TRBD1	many	TRBV5-1	TRBJ1-4	CASGQQGATNEKLFF	TGCGCCAGCGGACAACAGGGGGCAACTAATGAAAAACTGTTTTTT
.	.	TRBV4-1	TRBJ2-1	CASSQTRPGLNEQFF	TGCGCCAGCAGCCAAACTCGACCAGGACTAAACGAGCAGTTCTTC
.	.	TRBV20-1	TRBJ2-5	CSATGQHDGQETQYF	TGCAGTGCCACGGGGCAGCACGACGGACAAGAGACCCAGTACTTC
.	.	TRBV14	TRBJ1-1	CASSFRGTNTEAFF	TGTGCCAGCAGCTTTAGGGGAACGAACACTGAAGCTTTCTTT
.	many	TRBV7-3	TRBJ2-1	CASSPGATAYNEQFF	TGTGCCAGCAGCCCGGGGGCCACCGCCTACAATGAGCAGTTCTTC
.	many	TRBV7-9	TRBJ2-7	CASSLAGGPRGEQYF	TGTGCCAGCAGCTTAGCTGGAGGGCCCCGTGGGGAGCAGTACTTC
.	.	TRBV28	TRBJ2-5	CASSSNKEGQETQYF	TGTGCCAGCAGCTCGAACAAGGAGGGCCAAGAGACCCAGTACTTC
TRBD1	many	TRBV20-1	TRBJ2-3	CSVSSPGQAVDTQYF	TGCAGTGTTAGCTCTCCGGGACAGGCAGTAGATACGCAGTATTTT
.	.	TRBV4-1	TRBJ2-1	CASSIQLAEYNEQFF	TGCGCCAGCAGTATTCAACTAGCTGAGTACAATGAGCAGTTCTTC
TRBD2	.	TRBV11-3	TRBJ2-3	CASAAGVNTDAQYF	TGTGCCAGCGCAGCGGGAGTTAACACAGATGCGCAGTATTTT
TRBD1	many	TRBV11-2	TRBJ1-3	CASSYLTGDSGNTIYF	TGTGCCAGCAGCTACCTTACAGGGGACTCTGGAAACACCATATATTTT
.	many	TRBV11-2	TRBJ1-6	CASSLGITGNSPLHF	TGTGCCAGCAGCTTAGGAATCACAGGGAATTCACCCCTCCACTTT
.	many	TRBV11-2	TRBJ2-5	CASSLELETQYF	TGTGCCAGCAGCTTAGAGTTGGAGACCCAGTACTTC
TRBD2	.	TRBV12-3/TRBV12-4	TRBJ2-1	CASRSDLAGGLGNEQFF	TGTGCCAGCAGGTCAGACCTAGCGGGAGGGCTTGGCAATGAGCAGTTCTTC
.	few	TRBV28	TRBJ1-3	CASSQATGNTIYF	TGTGCCAGCAGCCAGGCTACTGGAAACACCATATATTTT
TRBD1	many	TRBV15	TRBJ1-2	CATSRGQGVVPDYGYTF	TGTGCCACCAGCAGAGGACAGGGGGTGGTTCCCGACTATGGCTACACCTTC
.	many	TRBV2	TRBJ2-7	CASSDFGGGYEQYF	TGTGCCAGCAGTGACTTCGGGGGAGGCTACGAGCAGTACTTC
.	.	TRBV12-3/TRBV12-4	TRBJ1-1	CASSLSFGGKTEAFF	TGTGCCAGCAGTTTATCGTTCGGAGGGAAAACTGAAGCTTTCTTT
.	many	TRBV7-8	TRBJ2-7	CASSLAGAEYEQYF	TGTGCCAGCAGCTTAGCGGGTGCCGAGTACGAGCAGTACTTC
TRBD2	few	TRBV4-1	TRBJ2-7	CASSPIAGFSYEQYF	TGCGCCAGCAGCCCCATAGCGGGTTTCTCCTACGAGCAGTACTTC
.	.	TRBV29-1	TRBJ1-2	CSVRQYGYTF	TGCAGCGTCCGACAGTATGGCTACACCTTC
TRBD2	few	TRBV6-1	TRBJ2-3	CASSEALGGADTQYF	TGTGCCAGCAGTGAAGCGCTCGGGGGGGCAGATACGCAGTATTTT
TRBD1	many	TRBV3-1	TRBJ1-1	CASSPFLGQPNTEAFF	TGTGCCAGCAGCCCTTTCCTGGGACAGCCTAACACTGAAGCTTTCTTT
.	.	TRBV5-6	TRBJ2-5	CASSLVGQGKTQYF	TGTGCCAGCAGCTTGGTAGGGCAGGGAAAGACCCAGTACTTC
TRBD1	many	TRBV20-1	TRBJ1-4	CSAWGQGERAATNEKLFF	TGCAGTGCATGGGGACAGGGGGAGCGGGCTGCAACTAATGAAAAACTGTTTTTT
.	many	TRBV6-5	TRBJ1-1	CASSYSVGQPFEAFF	TGTGCCAGCAGTTACTCCGTCGGACAGCCGTTTGAAGCTTTCTTT
.	.	TRBV28	TRBJ1-4	CASSSHEKLFF	TGTGCCAGCAGTTCTCATGAAAAACTGTTTTTT
TRBD1	many	TRBV6-1	TRBJ1-1	CASSPDRARNTEAFF	TGTGCCAGCAGTCCGGACAGGGCTAGGAACACTGAAGCTTTCTTT
TRBD2	many	TRBV11-2	TRBJ2-1	CASSFGGTKQFF	TGTGCCAGCAGCTTTGGGGGGACTAAGCAGTTCTTC
.	many	TRBV2	TRBJ1-2	CASTLHGLTDGYGYTF	TGTGCCAGCACTCTTCACGGGCTTACAGATGGCTATGGCTACACCTTC
TRBD1	.	TRBV30	TRBJ1-2	CAWTRTGDGYTF	TGTGCCTGGACCAGGACAGGGGATGGCTACACCTTC
.	few	TRBV11-1	TRBJ2-1	CASSLVPAAPYNEQFF	TGTGCCAGCAGCTTAGTGCCAGCGGCCCCCTACAATGAGCAGTTCTTC
.	.	TRBV29-1	TRBJ1-1	CSVKGGYTEAFF	TGCAGCGTTAAGGGGGGGTACACTGAAGCTTTCTTT
.	many	TRBV6-2/TRBV6-3	TRBJ2-3	CASSYSNAGGSADTQYF	TGTGCCAGCAGTTACTCGAACGCGGGTGGGAGCGCAGATACGCAGTATTTT
.	.	TRBV20-1	TRBJ2-1	CSARAEGGVNNQFF	TGCAGTGCTAGAGCCGAGGGGGGGGTCAATAATCAGTTCTTC
.	.	TRBV11-3	TRBJ2-7	CASSAQIEHSYEQYF	TGTGCCAGCAGCGCCCAGATCGAGCACTCCTACGAGCAGTACTTC
TRBD2	many	TRBV5-6	TRBJ2-1	CASSFPSGRYNEQFF	TGTGCCAGCAGCTTTCCAAGCGGGAGATACAATGAGCAGTTCTTC
.	many	TRBV5-1	TRBJ2-7	CASSFGLGRSSYEQYF	TGCGCCAGCAGCTTTGGTCTAGGGAGGAGCTCCTACGAGCAGTACTTC
TRBD2	few	TRBV11-2	TRBJ2-5	CASSLKWAGGWETQYF	TGTGCCAGCAGCTTAAAATGGGCGGGAGGTTGGGAGACCCAGTACTTC
TRBD2	many	TRBV7-8	TRBJ2-3	CASSLARAREGPGTDTQYF	TGTGCCAGCAGCTTAGCGAGAGCGCGGGAGGGCCCCGGCACAGATACGCAGTATTTT
TRBD2	few	TRBV20-1	TRBJ2-7	CSARGLAREQYF	TGCAGTGCTAGAGGACTAGCGCGGGAGCAGTACTTC
TRBD1	many	TRBV20-1	TRBJ2-7	CSVIPGQTYEQYF	TGCAGTGTCATACCGGGACAGACCTACGAGCAGTACTTC
.	.	TRBV4-1	TRBJ1-6	CASSQEGGVAYNSPLHF	TGCGCCAGCAGCCAAGAAGGAGGGGTGGCCTATAATTCACCCCTCCACTTT
.	many	TRBV7-7	TRBJ2-1	CASSLRTDSYNEQFF	TGTGCTAGCAGCCTTCGAACAGACTCCTACAATGAGCAGTTCTTC
TRBD2	.	TRBV5-1	TRBJ2-1	CASSRLAGGSYNEQFF	TGCGCCAGCAGCCGACTAGCGGGGGGTTCCTACAATGAGCAGTTCTTC
TRBD2	.	TRBV2	TRBJ2-3	CASSGTSGSADTQYF	TGTGCCAGCAGTGGAACTAGCGGGAGTGCAGATACGCAGTATTTT
.	few	TRBV10-3	TRBJ2-6	CAIKGSGANVLTF	TGTGCCATCAAGGGCTCTGGGGCCAACGTCCTGACTTTC
.	.	TRBV20-1	TRBJ1-4	CSASSGGDATNEKLFF	TGCAGTGCTAGTTCCGGGGGGGATGCAACTAATGAAAAACTGTTTTTT